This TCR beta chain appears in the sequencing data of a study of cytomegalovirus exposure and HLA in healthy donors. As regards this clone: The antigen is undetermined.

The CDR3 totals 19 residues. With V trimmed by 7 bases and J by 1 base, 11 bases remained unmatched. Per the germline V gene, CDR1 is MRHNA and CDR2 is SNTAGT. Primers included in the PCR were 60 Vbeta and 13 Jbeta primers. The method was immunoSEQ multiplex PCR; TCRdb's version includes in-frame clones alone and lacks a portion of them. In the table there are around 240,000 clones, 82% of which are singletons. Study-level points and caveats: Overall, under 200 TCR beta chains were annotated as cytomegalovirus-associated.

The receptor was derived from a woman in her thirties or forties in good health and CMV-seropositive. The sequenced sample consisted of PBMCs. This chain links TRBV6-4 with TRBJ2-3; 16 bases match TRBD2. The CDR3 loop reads CASIDAGTSGGARTDTQYF. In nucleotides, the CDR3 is TGTGCCAGCATCGATGCCGGGACTAGCGGGGGGGCCCGCACAGATACGCAGTATTTT.